These T cell receptor beta chains were read from a single sample in a study of OX40 agonist ivuxolimab in advanced cancers. This table comes from immunoSEQ multiplex PCR, and its TCRdb copy is limited to in-frame clones, with some not included. Among 20,000 to 25,000 clones, under 75% were seen once, and the ten largest hold about a fifth. The sample consisted of CD4+ or CD8+ T cells sorted from blood, taken in a trial of the OX40 agonist ivuxolimab. These receptors all come from an adult with an advanced solid tumor such as melanoma, head and neck, liver or kidney cancer. Both conserved end residues are part of each CDR3. D genes are given only for firm matches. A row's size may be missing; if present it is once, few, many or a size class.

d_gene: -; v_gene: TRBV4-3; abundance: few; j_gene: TRBJ1-1; CDR3aa: CASSSQSTEAFF; CDR3nt: TGCGCCAGCAGCTCCCAAAGCACTGAAGCTTTCTTT
d_gene: TRBD2; v_gene: TRBV27; abundance: -; j_gene: TRBJ2-2; CDR3aa: CASSLGTSAGELFF; CDR3nt: TGTGCCAGCAGTTTAGGGACTAGTGCCGGGGAGCTGTTTTTT
d_gene: -; v_gene: TRBV9; abundance: -; j_gene: TRBJ2-3; CDR3aa: CASSAEGGRTDTQYF; CDR3nt: TGTGCCAGCAGCGCGGAGGGGGGGCGTACAGATACGCAGTATTTT
d_gene: -; v_gene: TRBV9; abundance: -; j_gene: TRBJ2-3; CDR3aa: CASSVASSADTQYF; CDR3nt: TGTGCCAGCAGCGTAGCTTCCTCAGCAGATACGCAGTATTTT
d_gene: -; v_gene: TRBV11-2; abundance: medium-sized; j_gene: TRBJ1-5; CDR3aa: CASSPSQNSNQPQHF; CDR3nt: TGTGCCAGCAGCCCCTCACAGAATAGCAATCAGCCCCAGCATTTT
d_gene: TRBD2; v_gene: TRBV30; abundance: once; j_gene: TRBJ2-1; CDR3aa: CAWSIPGLAGLGEFF; CDR3nt: TGTGCCTGGAGTATACCGGGACTAGCGGGGCTTGGGGAGTTCTTC
d_gene: TRBD1; v_gene: TRBV10-3; abundance: once; j_gene: TRBJ1-2; CDR3aa: CAIRGQGRYGYTF; CDR3nt: TGTGCCATCAGGGGACAGGGGAGATATGGCTACACCTTC
d_gene: -; v_gene: TRBV5-6; abundance: -; j_gene: TRBJ2-1; CDR3aa: CATGGGPNEQFF; CDR3nt: TGTGCCACAGGGGGGGGCCCCAATGAGCAGTTCTTC
d_gene: -; v_gene: TRBV6-5; abundance: -; j_gene: TRBJ1-6; CDR3aa: CASSYGPNSPLHF; CDR3nt: TGTGCCAGCAGTTATGGCCCCAATTCACCCCTCCACTTT
d_gene: -; v_gene: TRBV9; abundance: -; j_gene: TRBJ1-4; CDR3aa: CASSSSGTPREKLFF; CDR3nt: TGTGCCAGCAGCTCTTCCGGGACACCTCGGGAAAAACTGTTTTTT
d_gene: -; v_gene: TRBV11-2; abundance: few; j_gene: TRBJ2-5; CDR3aa: CASSSKQGRQETQYF; CDR3nt: TGTGCCAGCAGCTCTAAACAGGGAAGGCAAGAGACCCAGTACTTC
d_gene: -; v_gene: TRBV6-5; abundance: -; j_gene: TRBJ1-5; CDR3aa: CASSYPWTGQPQHF; CDR3nt: TGTGCCAGCAGTTACCCTTGGACTGGGCAGCCCCAGCATTTT
d_gene: TRBD1; v_gene: TRBV7-2; abundance: once; j_gene: TRBJ2-7; CDR3aa: CASSFGTGVLYEQYF; CDR3nt: TGTGCCAGCAGCTTCGGGACAGGGGTCCTCTACGAGCAGTACTTC
d_gene: TRBD2; v_gene: TRBV7-3; abundance: -; j_gene: TRBJ2-1; CDR3aa: CASSLELAMNNEQFF; CDR3nt: TGTGCCAGCAGCTTAGAACTAGCGATGAACAATGAGCAGTTCTTC
d_gene: -; v_gene: TRBV25-1; abundance: few; j_gene: TRBJ2-1; CDR3aa: CASSESGLAGDNEQFF; CDR3nt: TGTGCCAGCAGTGAATCGGGCCTAGCCGGCGACAATGAGCAGTTCTTC
d_gene: -; v_gene: TRBV11-2; abundance: -; j_gene: TRBJ2-7; CDR3aa: CASSPGTGSYEQYF; CDR3nt: TGTGCCAGCAGCCCCGGGACTGGATCCTACGAGCAGTACTTC
d_gene: TRBD1; v_gene: TRBV27; abundance: -; j_gene: TRBJ1-2; CDR3aa: CASSLHRGPYGYTF; CDR3nt: TGTGCCAGCAGTCTCCACAGGGGGCCGTATGGCTACACCTTC
d_gene: -; v_gene: TRBV2; abundance: -; j_gene: TRBJ2-7; CDR3aa: CASRTWAHSTVYEQYF; CDR3nt: TGTGCCAGCAGAACTTGGGCCCATTCTACTGTTTACGAGCAGTACTTC
d_gene: TRBD1; v_gene: TRBV6-6; abundance: -; j_gene: TRBJ1-1; CDR3aa: CASALTGGTTEAFF; CDR3nt: TGTGCCAGCGCATTGACAGGGGGGACCACTGAAGCTTTCTTT
d_gene: TRBD2; v_gene: TRBV25-1; abundance: -; j_gene: TRBJ2-1; CDR3aa: CASSSGGAVEQFF; CDR3nt: TGTGCCAGCAGCAGCGGGGGGGCAGTTGAGCAGTTCTTC
d_gene: TRBD1; v_gene: TRBV30; abundance: few; j_gene: TRBJ2-2; CDR3aa: CAWIPPDRGNTGELFF; CDR3nt: TGTGCCTGGATCCCCCCGGACAGGGGTAACACCGGGGAGCTGTTTTTT
d_gene: -; v_gene: TRBV11-2; abundance: -; j_gene: TRBJ2-1; CDR3aa: CASSLHRVEADEQFF; CDR3nt: TGTGCCAGCAGCTTGCACAGGGTGGAGGCGGATGAGCAGTTCTTC